Below, 21 T cell receptor beta chains from the same sample are listed, as sequenced in a study of blood T cell repertoires in COVID-19 (dated by TCRdb to the early 2020s). Library preparation employed the immunoSEQ multiplex PCR assay. This immuneACCESS table, as held by TCRdb, lists in-frame sequences with V and J called but not all clones. Of the missing ones, under half trace to an unresolved V gene in checked studies; the others have no known cause. Within this sample are around 100,000 clones, with approximately 84% of them counted one time only. Of the sample, approximately 24% is held by the ten largest clones. Input material: peripheral blood. The receptors were gathered from a human donor in a cohort sampled during active COVID-19.

This clone showed up just once. The V call is TRBV7-2, the J call TRBJ2-5, with a tentative D call TRBD1 (5 bases). The germline CDR1 and CDR2 sequences are SGHTA and FQGNSA. Trimming removed 1 base from V and 1 base from J, with 7 bases in between. This CDR3 has 14 amino acids. The CDR3 bases are TGTGCCAGCAGCTTAGGGGGCAGCCAAGAGACCCAGTACTTC. This sequence encodes CASSLGGSQETQYF. Complete variable domain (other parts from reference TRBV7-2 and TRBJ2-5): GAGVSQSPSNKVTEKGKDVELRCDPISGHTALYWYRQSLGQGLEFLIYFQGNSAPDKSGLPSDRFSAERTGGSVSTLTIQRTQQEDSAVYLCASSLGGSQETQYFGPGTRLLVL.

CDR3 in amino acids: CASSIRDRGSNQPQHF. DNA of the CDR3: TGTGCCAGCAGCATACGGGACAGGGGAAGCAATCAGCCCCAGCATTTT. This chain joins TRBV13 and TRBJ1-5, with 10 positions matching TRBD1. V gave up 5 bases and J gave up 1 base; unmatched junction bases: 5. This CDR3 comprises 16 residues. Germline CDR1 PRHDT, CDR2 FYEKMQ (reference sequence).

The J gene is TRBJ2-2, the V gene TRBV5-1; 11 nucleotides align to TRBD2. From germline, CDR1 is SGHRS and CDR2 YFSETQ. V trimming: 0 bases; J trimming: 5 bases; junction bases outside the gene matches: 6. The CDR3 extends over 17 amino acids. CDR3 in amino acids: CASSLGRLAGGTGELFF. The CDR3, as DNA: TGCGCCAGCAGCTTGGGCCGTTTAGCGGGAGGGACCGGGGAGCTGTTTTTT.

V usage is TRBV11-3 and J usage is TRBJ2-7; 11 nucleotides match TRBD2. The CDR3 length is 14 residues. J lost 6 bases, V lost 4 bases, and 5 bases had no gene match. CDR1 SGHNT and CDR2 YENEEA come from the germline V gene. The CDR3 protein is CASSSLAGGGEQYF. CDR3 in DNA: TGTGCCAGCAGCTCGCTAGCGGGAGGCGGCGAGCAGTACTTC.

This clone occurred a few times. V and J are TRBV5-1 and TRBJ1-4; D remains unclear. The CDR3 runs to 15 residues. Per germline, CDR1 SGHRS and CDR2 YFSETQ. Trimming removed 3 bases at V and 4 bases at J, with 13 bases between. The CDR3 nucleotides read TGCGCCAGCAGCTGGACGGACTCGGTTAATGAAAAACTGTTTTTT. Encoded protein: CASSWTDSVNEKLFF. The full variable domain, completed using reference TRBV5-1 and TRBJ1-4, is KAGVTQTPRYLIKTRGQQVTLSCSPISGHRSVSWYQQTPGQGLQFLFEYFSETQRNKGNFPGRFSGRQFSNSRSEMNVSTLELGDSALYLCASSWTDSVNEKLFFGSGTQLSVL.

The genes are TRBV3-1 (or the pseudogene TRBV3-2) and TRBJ2-7; 7 positions agree with TRBD2. CDR1 and CDR2 from the germline V gene are LGHDT and YNNKEL (reference sequence). Losses at the gene ends were 0 bases for V and 1 base for J; bases not matched to a gene: 9. This CDR3 spans 17 amino acids. DNA of the CDR3: TGTGCCAGCAGCCAAGAACGCGGGAGAGGGCTATCCTACGAGCAGTACTTC. Protein product: CASSQERGRGLSYEQYF.

The chain carries TRBV10-2 and TRBJ2-3; the D gene is possibly TRBD2 (5 bases). The germline V gene encodes CDR1 WSHSY and CDR2 SAAADI. This CDR3 contains 13 residues. Deletions cut 10 bases from V and 1 base from J, with 12 bases between. The CDR3 protein is CAIRTFGTDTQYF. The CDR3 nucleotides are TGCGCCATCCGGACTTTTGGCACAGATACGCAGTATTTT.

CDR3 coding DNA: TGCAGTGCTAGTATCGGACAGAACTATGGCTACACCTTC. Translated, it gives CSASIGQNYGYTF. The J gene is TRBJ1-2, the V gene TRBV20-1, with TRBD1 as a possible D gene (6 bases). This CDR3 contains 13 residues. The V end was cut by 3 bases, the J end by 2 bases, with 10 bases between. Germline V gene data show CDR1 as DFQATT and CDR2 as SNEGSKA (reference sequence).

The CDR3 nucleotides are TGCAGCGTTGAGGCCGGGACAGATTTCCAAAAACTGTTTTTT. Translated: CSVEAGTDFQKLFF. The rearrangement joins TRBV29-1 to TRBJ1-4, with 7 bases aligning to TRBD1. This CDR3 contains 14 residues. The V segment lost 3 bases and the J segment 9 bases; nucleotides outside the gene matches: 10. Germline-derived CDR1 and CDR2 are SQVTM and ANQGSEA.

The chain combines TRBV6-5 with TRBJ2-1; TRBD2 matches at 8 bases. V lost 6 bases and J lost 1; bases outside the gene matches: 5. Germline V CDR1 and CDR2: MNHEY, SVGAGI. This CDR3 is 15 amino acids long. CDR3 sequence (DNA): TGTGCCAGCAGACTAACTAGCGGATCCTACAATGAGCAGTTCTTC. Protein: CASRLTSGSYNEQFF.

The V gene is TRBV4-2, the J gene TRBJ2-7, with D tentatively TRBD1 (6 bases). Germline CDR1 is LGHNA and CDR2 is YNFKEQ. The V gene lost 1 base and the J gene lost 0 bases, with 16 bases spanning the gap. This CDR3 region has 17 residues. CDR3 sequence (DNA): TGTGCCAGCAGCCAAGCGCCCAGGGGCCGGGGCTCCTACGAGCAGTACTTC. Protein sequence: CASSQAPRGRGSYEQYF.

The rearrangement joins TRBV3-1 (or the pseudogene TRBV3-2) to TRBJ2-4; 7 bases agree with TRBD2. CDR3 length equals 17 residues. The germline CDR1 and CDR2 sequences are LGHDT and YNNKEL (reference sequence). V lost 3 bases to trimming and J lost 0 bases; unmatched junction nucleotides: 8. Written as DNA, the CDR3 is TGTGCCAGCAGCCAGAGCGGGGCCCTCTTAGCCAAAAACATTCAGTACTTC. Residues: CASSQSGALLAKNIQYF.

The gene calls are TRBV19 and TRBJ1-5; TRBD1 is a possible D gene (5 bases). The CDR3 consists of 15 residues. Deletions cut 0 bases from V and 1 base from J, with 7 bases between. Looked up from germline, CDR1 is LNHDA and CDR2 is SQIVND (reference sequence). CDR3 protein: CASSIDRTSNQPQHF. The CDR3 coding sequence is TGTGCCAGTAGTATAGACAGGACAAGCAATCAGCCCCAGCATTTT.

V is TRBV6-5 and J is TRBJ2-1; TRBD2 matches at 12 bases. The germline CDR1 and CDR2 sequences are MNHEY and SVGAGI. CDR3 length: 15 amino acids. Unmatched junction bases numbered 6, after V lost 6 bases and J lost 6 bases. For the CDR3, the DNA is TGTGCCAGCAGCCTAATGACTAGCGGGAGCAATGAGCAGTTCTTC. The encoded protein is CASSLMTSGSNEQFF.

The sample holds one count of this clone. The chain is built from TRBV27 and TRBJ1-5; the D gene is possibly TRBD1 (5 bases). Germline assignment: CDR1 MNHEY and CDR2 SMNVEV (reference sequence). The germline V and J ends were trimmed by 1 base and 3 bases, with 10 bases remaining between them. The CDR3 runs 15 residues. DNA for the CDR3: TGTGCCAGCAGTTTATTATCAGGGTTCAATCAGCCCCAGCATTTT. Translated: CASSLLSGFNQPQHF.

The chain employs TRBV28 and TRBJ1-3; unclear D gene. V shed 2 bases and J shed 3 bases, with 17 bases lying between them. Germline values: CDR1 MDHEN, CDR2 SYDVKM. The CDR3 contains 17 residues. The CDR3: CASSLILADPFGNTIYF. The CDR3 nucleotides read TGTGCCAGCAGTTTAATTCTAGCGGACCCTTTTGGAAACACCATATATTTT. The whole variable domain, filled in from reference TRBV28 and TRBJ1-3, reads DVKVTQSSRYLVKRTGEKVFLECVQDMDHENMFWYRQDPGLGLRLIYFSYDVKMKEKGDIPEGYSVSREKKERFSLILESASTNQTSMYLCASSLILADPFGNTIYFGEGSWLTVV.

The CDR3 sequence: CATSKQGQGNTGELFF. The CDR3 DNA reads TGTGCCACCAGCAAACAGGGACAGGGGAACACCGGGGAGCTGTTTTTT. The rearrangement links TRBV15 to TRBJ2-2, with 9 bases identical to TRBD1. Germline CDR1 LNHNV, CDR2 YYDKDF (reference sequence). The CDR3 extends over 16 amino acids. J lost 1 base, V lost 4 bases, and 4 bases had no gene match.

V is TRBV7-8 and J is TRBJ2-5; no firm D call. The germline gives CDR1 SGHVS, CDR2 FQNEAQ. The CDR3 is 13 residues long. The ends were cut back, 5 bases at V and 2 bases at J, with 9 bases in the middle. The CDR3 bases are TGTGCCAGCAGCCCAACCAGTCAAGAGACCCAGTACTTC. Its protein product is CASSPTSQETQYF.

This clone was seen a handful of times. This chain connects TRBV19 to TRBJ1-3, with D uncertain. Trimming pared 5 bases from V and 0 bases from J, leaving 11 bases between. CDR3 size: 15 residues. The V gene's germline CDR1 is LNHDA and CDR2 SQIVND (reference sequence). The CDR3 loop reads CASSYSRYSGNTIYF. The CDR3, as DNA: TGTGCCAGTAGTTACAGCCGCTACTCTGGAAACACCATATATTTT.

CDR3 DNA sequence: TGTGCCACCAGTGAAACTACTAGCGGGAGGTGGAATGAGCAGTTCTTC. Encoded protein: CATSETTSGRWNEQFF. The chain couples TRBV24-1 to TRBJ2-1; 12 bases map to TRBD2. The junction had 7 bases not matched to a gene; V was cut back by 4 bases and J by 7 bases. The CDR3 is 16 residues long. Per germline, CDR1 KGHDR and CDR2 SFDVKD.

Concerning this clone: Other nucleotide sequences from this sample produce the same CDR3. The gene calls are TRBV6-6 and TRBJ2-2, with D possibly TRBD2 on 6 matching bases. This CDR3 comprises 15 residues. Germline loops: CDR1 MNHNY, CDR2 SVGAGI (reference sequence). Trimming took 0 bases from V and 1 from J, leaving 6 bases between them. CDR3 nucleotide sequence: TGTGCCAGCAGTTACTCGCGGGGGAACACCGGGGAGCTGTTTTTT. Translated, it gives CASSYSRGNTGELFF.